The clone carrying this T cell receptor beta chain was detected only a few times. Its antigen is undetermined. The CDR3 is made up of 15 amino acids. J was trimmed by 4 bases and V by 3 bases; bases with no gene match: 4. Looked up from germline, CDR1 is DFQATT and CDR2 is SNEGSKA (reference sequence). The sample is drawn from a study of T-cell memory formation after mild COVID-19. Overall study: Clustering of TCRs was largely donor specific. Study observations and caveats: Clones that contracted from day 15 to 85 were balanced CD4/CD8, while later expanders leaned CD4+.

TCRdb reanalysed the 5' RACE reads using MiXCR and keeps one entry per CDR3 protein. Among roughly 550,000 distinct CDR3 sequences, about 20% were seen once, and the ten largest hold under 15%. The material sequenced was PBMCs or a T cell subset sorted from them (not recorded which). The source of this sequence is an adult woman who had mild COVID-19 (a few samples of this study predate the infection). Cell type and time point are not known. V gene TRBV20-1 combines with J gene TRBJ2-3; 13 nucleotides agree with TRBD2. The CDR3 protein is CSARRLAGGSDTQYF. The CDR3 coding sequence is TGCAGTGCTAGGAGACTAGCGGGAGGATCAGATACGCAGTATTTT.